What follows describes a single TCR beta chain. Its antigen remains unknown. TRB was amplified by touch-down multiplex PCR, primer pools A and B combined. After re-calling the multiplex PCR reads, TCRdb lists one entry per CDR3 protein, DNA absent. This table lists some 600 distinct CDR3 sequences. This specimen belongs to a study of T cell clusters in autoimmune cytopenias. The study's findings and limits: The T cell clusters came from computational analysis alone and lack functional validation.

TRB was amplified from approximately 250 ng of peripheral blood genomic DNA per sample. This CDR3 region has 15 residues. Another study also made use of these data, one on T cell repertoires in aging, cancer and after chemotherapy. As that report states: Chronic lymphocytic leukemia patients on fludarabine- or bendamustine-based regimens gave paired samples before and after chemotherapy.

Sequenced sample: peripheral blood. The TCR was taken from a human donor with chronic lymphocytic leukemia. The gene calls are TRBV12-3 or TRBV12-4 and TRBJ2-3. The CDR3 region is CASSLRLANTDTQYF.